The 26 T cell receptor beta chains below come from one sample, sequenced in a study of T-cell memory formation after mild COVID-19. TCRdb reprocessed the 5' RACE reads via MiXCR and lists one record per CDR3 protein. The sample includes around 200,000 distinct CDR3 sequences, around 25% seen only once; the top ten take more than 9.5%. The sequenced sample consisted of PBMCs or a T cell subset sorted from them (not recorded which). These receptors came from an adult woman who had mild COVID-19 (a few samples of this study predate the infection). Cell type and time point are not known.

This chain connects TRBV9 to TRBJ2-4, with 7 bases matching TRBD1. This CDR3 is 16 amino acids long. The junction had 12 bases not matched to a gene; V was cut back by 4 bases and J by 5 bases. Germline CDR1 and CDR2: SGDLS and YYNGEE. The CDR3 DNA is TGTGCCAGCAGCCTCGGCCTTGGACAGGCAGAAAACATTCAGTACTTC. Translation gives CASSLGLGQAENIQYF.

This clonotype has more than one count but fewer than ten. V usage is TRBV30 and J usage is TRBJ1-2; D is unclear. Trimming left V 2 bases short and J 8 bases short, with 9 bases between. Germline CDR1 is GTSNPN and CDR2 is SVGIG (reference sequence). CDR3 length: 11 residues. CDR3 protein: CAWSLGGGYTF. CDR3 nucleotides: TGTGCCTGGAGTTTGGGTGGGGGCTACACCTTC.

This chain joins TRBV5-1 and TRBJ2-7; tentatively, D is TRBD2 (6 bases). The V gene's germline CDR1 is SGHRS and CDR2 YFSETQ. V was clipped by 3 bases and J by 3 bases, with 16 bases between them. This CDR3 is 15 amino acids long. The CDR3 nucleotides are TGCGCCAGCAGCTGGTCCGGGACTGACTACTACGAGCAGTACTTC. Its protein product is CASSWSGTDYYEQYF.

The genes are TRBV6-5 and TRBJ1-3; 9 bases line up with TRBD1. The germline CDR1 and CDR2 sequences are MNHEY and SVGAGI. The CDR3 consists of 16 residues. With 6 bases clipped from V and 3 bases from J, the junction kept 9 bases outside the gene matches. The chain's CDR3 is CASSYRNRGLGNTIYF. CDR3 nucleotides: TGTGCCAGCAGCTACAGAAACAGGGGGCTTGGAAACACCATATATTTT.

This clonotype has a handful of counts. This rearrangement joins TRBV4-1 to TRBJ2-7; a weak D match, TRBD1 (6 bases). The germline CDR1 and CDR2 sequences are MGHRA and YSYEKL. The CDR3 contains 17 residues. The V end lost 1 base, the J end lost 4 bases, and 20 bases lay between the germline ends. The CDR3 spells CASSQAVSGRGRYEQYF. CDR3 bases: TGCGCCAGCAGCCAAGCGGTGTCGGGCAGGGGTCGATACGAGCAGTACTTC.

The rearrangement joins TRBV24-1 to TRBJ2-7, with 8 nucleotides matching TRBD1. V was pared by 4 bases and J by 7 bases, with 8 bases of the junction left unmatched. This CDR3 comprises 14 residues. Germline CDR1 KGHDR, CDR2 SFDVKD. CDR3 coding DNA: TGTGCCACCAGTGACCCCGGACAGGGCTGGGAGCAGTACTTC. Translated, it gives CATSDPGQGWEQYF.

The rearrangement links TRBV20-1 to TRBJ2-1; no reliable D call. The germline V gene encodes CDR1 DFQATT and CDR2 SNEGSKA (reference sequence). This CDR3 has 15 residues. The V end was cut by 0 bases, the J end by 3 bases, with 12 bases between. The DNA for the CDR3 is TGCAGTGCTAGAGATTTTGGTGGGTACTACAATGAGCAGTTCTTC. Amino acid sequence: CSARDFGGYYNEQFF.

The chain has TRBV5-5 and TRBJ1-2; D not resolved. Germline V gene lookup returns CDR1 SGHKS and CDR2 YYEKEE (reference sequence). The CDR3 has 15 residues. V lost 3 bases to trimming and J lost 2 bases, with 14 bases between them. In nucleotides, the CDR3 is TGTGCCAGCAGCTCCCTTCTCCCCCCAAACTATGGCTACACCTTC. Encoded protein: CASSSLLPPNYGYTF.

This rearrangement joins TRBV11-2 to TRBJ1-2; 9 bases line up with TRBD1. The CDR3 loop spans 13 amino acids. CDR1 and CDR2 from the germline V gene are SGHAT and FQNNGV. Unmatched junction bases numbered 5, after V lost 5 bases and J lost 7 bases. CDR3 sequence (DNA): TGTGCCAGCAGCCCAGACAGGGGGATTGGCTACACCTTC. Encoded protein: CASSPDRGIGYTF. Supplemented by reference TRBV11-2 and TRBJ1-2, the full variable domain reads EAGVAQSPRYKIIEKRQSVAFWCNPISGHATLYWYQQILGQGPKLLIQFQNNGVVDDSQLPKDRFSAERLKGVDSTLKIQPAKLEDSAVYLCASSPDRGIGYTFGSGTRLTVV.

V and J are TRBV12-3 or TRBV12-4 and TRBJ2-7; D perhaps matches TRBD1 (6 bases). V shed 5 bases and J shed 2 bases, with 10 bases lying between them. This CDR3 has 13 residues. CDR3 sequence (DNA): TGTGCCAGCAGTCGAGGACAGACCTACGAGCAGTACTTC. It specifies CASSRGQTYEQYF.

The table lists this clonotype with a few counts. The V gene is TRBV6-5, the J gene TRBJ2-5, with 9 bases lining up with TRBD1. The CDR3 runs to 20 residues. Germline V lookup: CDR1 MNHEY, CDR2 SVGAGI. Trimming took 4 bases from V and 2 from J; bases not matched to a gene: 20. The CDR3 DNA is TGTGCCAGCAGTTCCCATCCGGTGACAGGGGGTCTTTCGTGGCAAGAGACCCAGTACTTC. Encoded protein: CASSSHPVTGGLSWQETQYF.

The chain recombines TRBV7-3 with TRBJ2-1, with 11 bases that match TRBD2. The CDR3 contains 17 residues. The V and J ends lost 5 bases and 2 bases, in that order; junction bases with no gene match: 8. Per the germline V gene, CDR1 is SGHTA and CDR2 is FQGTGA. This CDR3 is CASSQPGLAGAYNEQFF. CDR3 DNA: TGTGCCAGCAGCCAACCAGGACTAGCGGGCGCCTACAATGAGCAGTTCTTC.

This clonotype was observed a handful of times. V usage is TRBV20-1 and J usage is TRBJ2-5; TRBD2 might be the D (6 bases). V lost 6 bases to trimming and J lost 5 bases, with 19 bases between them. CDR1 is DFQATT, CDR2 SNEGSKA, per germline (reference sequence). The CDR3 has 14 amino acids. CDR3 bases: TGCAGTGCAATAAAGGGAGGAGGCGGCGAGACCCAGTACTTC. This encodes CSAIKGGGGETQYF.

For this clonotype: The junction departs from germline at one end; a sequencing error may be responsible. The V gene is TRBV12-3 or TRBV12-4, the J gene TRBJ1-2, with D tentatively TRBD1 (6 bases). The CDR3 runs 13 residues. The CDR3, as DNA: TGTGCCAGCCATCGGGGCACCCCCGGGGGCTCGGCCTTC. Amino acids: CASHRGTPGGSAF.

In its sample, this clonotype was seen a few times. V and J are TRBV14 and TRBJ2-3; TRBD1 or TRBD2 may be the D gene (6 bases each). The CDR3 loop spans 19 amino acids. From germline, CDR1 is SGHDN and CDR2 FVKESK. V lost 1 base and J lost 0, with 20 bases in between. The CDR3 protein is CASSQVQRGRKVSTDTQYF. Here the CDR3 DNA reads TGTGCCAGCAGCCAAGTCCAACGGGGGCGAAAGGTTAGCACAGATACGCAGTATTTT.

This clonotype came up a few times. CDR3 in amino acids: CASSSIQSSYNEQFF. The CDR3 nucleotides read TGTGCCAGCAGCTCAATCCAGAGCTCCTACAATGAGCAGTTCTTC. The chain carries TRBV28 and TRBJ2-1; D call uncertain. V was trimmed by 6 bases and J by 0 bases, leaving 12 bases between them. The CDR3 consists of 15 residues. Germline assignment: CDR1 MDHEN and CDR2 SYDVKM. The whole variable domain, filled in from reference TRBV28 and TRBJ2-1, reads DVKVTQSSRYLVKRTGEKVFLECVQDMDHENMFWYRQDPGLGLRLIYFSYDVKMKEKGDIPEGYSVSREKKERFSLILESASTNQTSMYLCASSSIQSSYNEQFFGPGTRLTVL.

V usage is TRBV9 and J usage is TRBJ2-3, with TRBD2 matching 12 bases. The CDR3 sequence is 18 residues long. CDR1 SGDLS and CDR2 YYNGEE come from the germline V gene. V lost 0 bases, J lost 2 bases, and 7 bases stayed unmatched. CDR3 bases: TGTGCCAGCAGCGTAGAGACTAGCGGGGGACTCCACACAGATACGCAGTATTTT. It codes for CASSVETSGGLHTDTQYF.

The rearrangement links TRBV5-1 to TRBJ2-7; either TRBD1 or TRBD2 may fit D (6 bases each). V lost 2 bases and J 3 bases, leaving 12 bases between the germline ends. CDR1 is SGHRS and CDR2 is YFSETQ in the germline V gene. This CDR3 has 14 amino acids. The CDR3 nucleotides are TGCGCCAGCAGCTTACAGGGAGGAAGCTACGAGCAGTACTTC. Protein sequence: CASSLQGGSYEQYF.

V gene TRBV5-1 combines with J gene TRBJ2-4; D gene uncertain. Germline-derived CDR1 and CDR2 are SGHRS and YFSETQ. There are 15 residues in the CDR3. V was trimmed by 0 bases and J by 0 bases, leaving 7 bases between them. The CDR3: CASSLGQVAKNIQYF. CDR3 bases: TGCGCCAGCAGCTTGGGGCAGGTAGCCAAAAACATTCAGTACTTC.

The rearrangement links TRBV2 to TRBJ2-5, with D perhaps matching TRBD2 (5 bases). V was cut by 6 bases and J by 1 base, with 15 bases left in between. This CDR3 comprises 15 residues. The germline CDR1 and CDR2 sequences are SNHLY and FYNNEI. The CDR3 spells CASRTGVVFQETQYF. Written as DNA, the CDR3 is TGTGCCAGCAGAACCGGGGTGGTCTTCCAAGAGACCCAGTACTTC.

The chain links TRBV2 to TRBJ2-2; no clear D. CDR3 size: 14 residues. Germline V CDR1 and CDR2: SNHLY, FYNNEI. Trimming pared 5 bases from V and 2 bases from J, leaving 9 bases between. The CDR3 DNA reads TGTGCCAGCAGTCCTGTCTCTAACACCGGGGAGCTGTTTTTT. It yields the protein CASSPVSNTGELFF. The whole variable domain, filled in from reference TRBV2 and TRBJ2-2, reads EPEVTQTPSHQVTQMGQEVILRCVPISNHLYFYWYRQILGQKVEFLVSFYNNEISEKSEIFDDQFSVERPDGSNFTLKIRSTKLEDSAMYFCASSPVSNTGELFFGEGSRLTVL.

The J gene is TRBJ2-3, the V gene TRBV11-3, with D tentatively TRBD1 or TRBD2 (5 bases each). Trimming removed 3 bases from V and 11 bases from J, with 18 bases in between. The CDR3 is made up of 14 amino acids. Germline-derived CDR1 and CDR2 are SGHNT and YENEEA. In DNA form, the CDR3 reads TGTGCCAGCAGCTTCTCGGGACCTGAAACCAGGCAGTATTTT. Its translation is CASSFSGPETRQYF. The full variable domain, in which reference TRBV11-3 and TRBJ2-3 provide the parts outside the CDR3, is EAGVVQSPRYKIIEKKQPVAFWCNPISGHNTLYWYLQNLGQGPELLIRYENEEAVDDSQLPKDRFSAERLKGVDSTLKIQPAELGDSAVYLCASSFSGPETRQYFGPGTRLTVL.

The rearrangement joins TRBV2 to TRBJ2-1; 10 positions agree with TRBD2. CDR1 is SNHLY and CDR2 is FYNNEI in the germline V gene. V shed 6 bases, J shed 4 bases, and the junction held 6 bases outside the gene matches. The CDR3 spans 15 residues. CDR3 loop: CASSSLAGVYNEQFF. DNA of the CDR3: TGTGCCAGCAGCAGCCTAGCGGGAGTGTACAATGAGCAGTTCTTC.

The V and J genes are TRBV7-9 and TRBJ2-3, with 10 bases aligning to TRBD2. In germline, CDR1 is SEHNR, CDR2 FQNEAQ (reference sequence). This CDR3 spans 15 amino acids. V gave up 3 bases and J gave up 6 bases; unmatched junction bases: 6. In DNA, the CDR3 is TGTGCCAGCAGCTTCCCCGGGACTAGCGATGATACGCAGTATTTT. It is translated as CASSFPGTSDDTQYF.

The rearrangement links TRBV10-3 to TRBJ2-7; maybe TRBD1 (6 bases). Deletions cut 2 bases from V and 2 bases from J, with 10 bases between. Per germline, CDR1 ENHRY and CDR2 SYGVKD. This CDR3 comprises 14 residues. CDR3 in amino acids: CAISEGRGTYEQYF. CDR3 sequence (DNA): TGTGCCATCAGTGAGGGCAGGGGTACCTACGAGCAGTACTTC.

V and J are TRBV5-1 and TRBJ2-3; 7 bases fit TRBD1. Germline V gene data show CDR1 as SGHRS and CDR2 as YFSETQ. CDR3 length: 14 residues. V shed 6 bases and J 1 base; nucleotides not matched to a gene: 5. CDR3 in DNA: TGCGCCAGCAATCCCACAGGGGGCACAGATACGCAGTATTTT. This codes for CASNPTGGTDTQYF.